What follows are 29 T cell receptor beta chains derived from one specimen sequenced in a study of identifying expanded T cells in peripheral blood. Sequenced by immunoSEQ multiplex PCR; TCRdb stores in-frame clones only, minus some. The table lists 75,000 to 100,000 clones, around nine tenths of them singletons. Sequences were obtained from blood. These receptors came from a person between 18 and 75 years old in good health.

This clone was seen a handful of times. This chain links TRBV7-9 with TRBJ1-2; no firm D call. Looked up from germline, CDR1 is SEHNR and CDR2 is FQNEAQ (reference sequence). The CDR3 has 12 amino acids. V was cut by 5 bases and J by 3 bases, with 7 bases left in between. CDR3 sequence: CASSLRDYGYTF. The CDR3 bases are TGTGCCAGCAGCCTGAGGGACTATGGCTACACCTTC. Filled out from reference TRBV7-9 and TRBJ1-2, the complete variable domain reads DTGVSQNPRHKITKRGQNVTFRCDPISEHNRLYWYRQTLGQGPEFLTYFQNEAQLEKSRLLSDRFSAERPKGSFSTLEIQRTEQGDSAMYLCASSLRDYGYTFGSGTRLTVV.

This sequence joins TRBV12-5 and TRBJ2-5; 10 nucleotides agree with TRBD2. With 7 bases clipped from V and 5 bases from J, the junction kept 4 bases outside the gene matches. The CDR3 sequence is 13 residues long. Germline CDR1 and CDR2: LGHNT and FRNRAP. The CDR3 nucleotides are TGTGCTAGTGCCCTAGCGGGAGTGGAGACCCAGTACTTC. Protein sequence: CASALAGVETQYF.

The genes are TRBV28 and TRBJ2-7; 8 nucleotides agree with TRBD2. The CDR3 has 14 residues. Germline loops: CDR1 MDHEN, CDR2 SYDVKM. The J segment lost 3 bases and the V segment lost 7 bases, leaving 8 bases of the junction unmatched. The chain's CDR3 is CASNSGGIDYEQYF. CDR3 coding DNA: TGTGCCAGCAATTCGGGGGGGATTGACTACGAGCAGTACTTC. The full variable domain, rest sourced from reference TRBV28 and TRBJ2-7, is DVKVTQSSRYLVKRTGEKVFLECVQDMDHENMFWYRQDPGLGLRLIYFSYDVKMKEKGDIPEGYSVSREKKERFSLILESASTNQTSMYLCASNSGGIDYEQYFGPGTRLTVT.

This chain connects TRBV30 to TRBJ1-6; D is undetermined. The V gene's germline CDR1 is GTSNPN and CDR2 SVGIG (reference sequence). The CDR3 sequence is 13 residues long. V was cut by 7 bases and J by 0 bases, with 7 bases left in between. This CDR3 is CASRASYNSPLHF. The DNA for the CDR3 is TGTGCCTCCCGGGCCTCCTATAATTCACCCCTCCACTTT. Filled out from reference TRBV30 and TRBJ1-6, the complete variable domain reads SQTIHQWPATLVQPVGSPLSLECTVEGTSNPNLYWYRQAAGRGLQLLFYSVGIGQISSEVPQNLSASRPQDRQFILSSKKLLLSDSGFYLCASRASYNSPLHFGNGTRLTVT.

As DNA, the CDR3 is TGCAGCGTTGATACCAGACAAGAGACCCAGTACTTC. It translates to CSVDTRQETQYF. V gene TRBV29-1 combines with J gene TRBJ2-5; the D is unclear. CDR3 size: 12 residues. The V gene lost 3 bases and the J gene lost 2 bases, with 7 bases spanning the gap. The germline V gene encodes CDR1 SQVTM and CDR2 ANQGSEA.

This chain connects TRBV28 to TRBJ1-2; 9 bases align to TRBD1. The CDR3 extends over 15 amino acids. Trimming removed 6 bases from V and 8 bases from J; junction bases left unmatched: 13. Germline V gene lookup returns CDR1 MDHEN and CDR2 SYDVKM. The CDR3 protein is CASSQKTGGVFGYTF. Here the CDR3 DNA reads TGTGCCAGCAGCCAAAAGACAGGGGGGGTATTCGGCTACACCTTC.

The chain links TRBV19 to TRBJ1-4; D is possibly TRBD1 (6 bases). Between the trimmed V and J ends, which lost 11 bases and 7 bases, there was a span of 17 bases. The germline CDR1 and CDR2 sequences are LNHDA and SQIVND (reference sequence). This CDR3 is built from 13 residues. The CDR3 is CASSGGLGEKLFF. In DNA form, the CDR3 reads TGTGCCTCCTCCGGGGGCCTAGGTGAAAAACTGTTTTTT.

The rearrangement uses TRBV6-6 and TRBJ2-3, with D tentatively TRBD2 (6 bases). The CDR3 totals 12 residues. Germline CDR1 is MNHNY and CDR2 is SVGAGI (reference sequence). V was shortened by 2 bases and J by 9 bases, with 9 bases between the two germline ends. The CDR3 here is CASSYNAGTQYF. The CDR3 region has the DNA TGTGCCAGCAGTTACAACGCGGGGACGCAGTATTTT.

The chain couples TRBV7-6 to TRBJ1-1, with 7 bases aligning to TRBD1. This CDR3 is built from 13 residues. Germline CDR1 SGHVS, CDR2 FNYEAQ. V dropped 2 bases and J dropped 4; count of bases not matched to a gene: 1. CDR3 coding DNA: TGTGCCAGCAGCTTATCAGGGGGCACTGAAGCTTTCTTT. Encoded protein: CASSLSGGTEAFF.

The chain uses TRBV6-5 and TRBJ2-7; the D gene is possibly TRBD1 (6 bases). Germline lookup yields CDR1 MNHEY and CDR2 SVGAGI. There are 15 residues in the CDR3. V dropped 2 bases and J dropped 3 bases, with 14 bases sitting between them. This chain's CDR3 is CASSYAQGVNYEQYF. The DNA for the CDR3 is TGTGCCAGCAGTTACGCACAGGGAGTTAACTACGAGCAGTACTTC.

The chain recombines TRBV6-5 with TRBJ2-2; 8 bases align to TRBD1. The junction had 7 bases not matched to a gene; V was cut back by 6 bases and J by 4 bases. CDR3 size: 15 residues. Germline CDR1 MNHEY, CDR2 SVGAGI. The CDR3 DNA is TGTGCCAGCAGGCTCGGACAGGGCTTCACCGGGGAGCTGTTTTTT. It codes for CASRLGQGFTGELFF.

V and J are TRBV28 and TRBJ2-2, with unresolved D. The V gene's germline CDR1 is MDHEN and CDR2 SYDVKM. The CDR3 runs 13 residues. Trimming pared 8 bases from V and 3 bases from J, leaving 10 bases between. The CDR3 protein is CASCYGHTGELFF. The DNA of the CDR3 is TGTGCCAGCTGTTATGGGCACACCGGGGAGCTGTTTTTT.

The CDR3 nucleotides are TGTGCCAGCAGCTTAGATCTCGACAGCACAGATACGCAGTATTTT. Amino acids: CASSLDLDSTDTQYF. The J gene is TRBJ2-3, the V gene TRBV11-2; D gene ambiguous. Trimming shortened V by 0 bases and J by 0 bases, and 7 bases separated the two germline ends. The CDR3 contains 15 residues. Germline CDR1 reads SGHAT; CDR2 reads FQNNGV.

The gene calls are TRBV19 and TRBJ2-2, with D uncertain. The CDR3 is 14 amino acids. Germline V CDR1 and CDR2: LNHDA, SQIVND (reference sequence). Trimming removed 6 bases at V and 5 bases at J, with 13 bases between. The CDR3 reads CASRRVKGTGELFF. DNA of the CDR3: TGTGCCAGTAGGAGAGTTAAGGGTACCGGGGAGCTGTTTTTT.

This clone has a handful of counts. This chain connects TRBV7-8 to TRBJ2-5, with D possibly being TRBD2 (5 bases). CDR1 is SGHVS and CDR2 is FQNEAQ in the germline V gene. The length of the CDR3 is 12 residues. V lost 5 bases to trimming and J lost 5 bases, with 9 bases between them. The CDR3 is CASSRPGETQYF. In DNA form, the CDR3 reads TGTGCCAGCAGCCGACCGGGGGAGACCCAGTACTTC.

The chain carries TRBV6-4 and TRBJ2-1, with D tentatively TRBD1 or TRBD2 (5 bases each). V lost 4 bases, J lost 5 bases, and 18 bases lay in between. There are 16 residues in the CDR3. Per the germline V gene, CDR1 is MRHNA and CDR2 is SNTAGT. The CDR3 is CASSGVVGTSNNEQFF. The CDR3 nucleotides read TGTGCCAGCAGTGGGGTTGTGGGGACGAGCAACAATGAGCAGTTCTTC.

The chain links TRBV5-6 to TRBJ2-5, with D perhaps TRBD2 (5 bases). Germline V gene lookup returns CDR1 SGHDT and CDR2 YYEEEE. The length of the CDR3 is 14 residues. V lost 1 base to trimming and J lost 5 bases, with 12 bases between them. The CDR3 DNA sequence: TGTGCCAGCAGCTTGACTAGGGAGAGGGAGACCCAGTACTTC. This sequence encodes CASSLTRERETQYF.

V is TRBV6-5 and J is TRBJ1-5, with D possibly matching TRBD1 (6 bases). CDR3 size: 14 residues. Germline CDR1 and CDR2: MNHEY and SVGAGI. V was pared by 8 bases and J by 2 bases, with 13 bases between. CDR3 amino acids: CASGARQGNQPQHF. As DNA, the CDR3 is TGTGCCAGCGGGGCGAGACAGGGCAATCAGCCCCAGCATTTT.

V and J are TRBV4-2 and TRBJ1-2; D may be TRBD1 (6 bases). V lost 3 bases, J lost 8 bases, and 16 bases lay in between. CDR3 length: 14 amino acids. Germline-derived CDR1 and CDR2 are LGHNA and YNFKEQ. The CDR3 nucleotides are TGTGCCAGCAGCCAGGGGGGGAAGGGGGACGGCTACACCTTC. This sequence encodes CASSQGGKGDGYTF.

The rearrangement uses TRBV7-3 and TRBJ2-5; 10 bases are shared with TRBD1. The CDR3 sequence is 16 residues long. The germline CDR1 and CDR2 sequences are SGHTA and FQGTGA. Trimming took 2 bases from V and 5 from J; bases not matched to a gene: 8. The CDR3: CASSLEGTGVRETQYF. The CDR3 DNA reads TGTGCCAGCAGCTTAGAAGGGACAGGGGTAAGGGAGACCCAGTACTTC. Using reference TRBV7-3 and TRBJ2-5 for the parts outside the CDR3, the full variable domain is GAGVSQTPSNKVTEKGKYVELRCDPISGHTALYWYRQSLGQGPEFLIYFQGTGAADDSGLPNDRFFAVRPEGSVSTLKIQRTERGDSAVYLCASSLEGTGVRETQYFGPGTRLLVL.

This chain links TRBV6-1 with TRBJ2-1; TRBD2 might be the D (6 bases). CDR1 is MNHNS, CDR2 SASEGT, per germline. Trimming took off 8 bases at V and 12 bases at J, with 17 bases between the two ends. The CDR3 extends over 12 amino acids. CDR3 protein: CASFARAEGQFF. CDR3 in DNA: TGTGCCAGCTTCGCGCGAGCGGAGGGGCAGTTCTTC.

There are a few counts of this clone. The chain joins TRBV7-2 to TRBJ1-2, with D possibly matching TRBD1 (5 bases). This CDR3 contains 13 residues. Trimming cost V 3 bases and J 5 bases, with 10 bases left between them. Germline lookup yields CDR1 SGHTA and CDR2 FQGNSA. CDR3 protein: CASSLGPRYGYTF. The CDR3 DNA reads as TGTGCCAGCAGCTTGGGGCCTCGTTATGGCTACACCTTC.

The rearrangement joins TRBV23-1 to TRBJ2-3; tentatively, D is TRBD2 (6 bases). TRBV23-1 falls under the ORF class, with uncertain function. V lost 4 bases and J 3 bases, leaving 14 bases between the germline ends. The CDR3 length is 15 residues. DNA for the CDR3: TGCGCCAGCAGTCCTTGGGGGAGGCGGACAGATACGCAGTATTTT. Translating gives CASSPWGRRTDTQYF.

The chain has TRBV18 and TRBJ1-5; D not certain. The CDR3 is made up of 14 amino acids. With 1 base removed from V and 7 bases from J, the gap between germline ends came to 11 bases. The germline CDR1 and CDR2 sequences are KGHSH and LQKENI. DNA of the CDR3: TGTGCCAGCTCACCACAGTCCTCAGGACAGCCCCAGCATTTT. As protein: CASSPQSSGQPQHF.

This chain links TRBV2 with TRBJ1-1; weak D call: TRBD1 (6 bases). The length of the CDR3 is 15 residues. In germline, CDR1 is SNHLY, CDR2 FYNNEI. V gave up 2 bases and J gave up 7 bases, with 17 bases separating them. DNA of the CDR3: TGTGCCAGCAGTGAAAATGGGGGCGGCAATAATGAAGCTTTCTTT. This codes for CASSENGGGNNEAFF.

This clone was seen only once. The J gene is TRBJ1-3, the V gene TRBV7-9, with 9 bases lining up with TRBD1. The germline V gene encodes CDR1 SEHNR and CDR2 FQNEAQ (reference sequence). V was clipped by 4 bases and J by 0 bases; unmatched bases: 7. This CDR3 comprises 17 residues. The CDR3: CASSYEQGASSGNTIYF. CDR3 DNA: TGTGCCAGCAGCTATGAACAGGGGGCCTCCTCTGGAAACACCATATATTTT.

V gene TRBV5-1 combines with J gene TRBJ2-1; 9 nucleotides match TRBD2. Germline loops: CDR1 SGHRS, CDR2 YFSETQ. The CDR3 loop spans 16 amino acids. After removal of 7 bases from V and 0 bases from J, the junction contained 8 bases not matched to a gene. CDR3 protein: CASGGSSGNSYNEQFF. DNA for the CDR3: TGCGCCAGCGGAGGTTCTAGCGGGAACTCCTACAATGAGCAGTTCTTC.

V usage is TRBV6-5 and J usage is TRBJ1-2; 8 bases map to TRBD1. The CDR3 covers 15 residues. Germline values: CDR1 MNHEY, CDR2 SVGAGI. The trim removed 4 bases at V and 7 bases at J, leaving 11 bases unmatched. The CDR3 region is CASSSDRAWRGGYTF. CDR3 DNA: TGTGCCAGCAGTTCGGACAGGGCCTGGCGCGGTGGCTACACCTTC.

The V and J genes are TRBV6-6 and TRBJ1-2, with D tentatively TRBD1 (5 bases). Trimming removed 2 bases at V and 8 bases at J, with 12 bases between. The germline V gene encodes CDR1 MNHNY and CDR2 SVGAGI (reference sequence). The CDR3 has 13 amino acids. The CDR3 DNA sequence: TGTGCCAGCAGTTACACCCAGGGATTGGGCTACACCTTC. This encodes CASSYTQGLGYTF.